A selection of T cell receptor beta chains follows, all from one sample in a study of blood T cell repertoires in COVID-19. Repertoires were generated with immunoSEQ multiplex PCR, while TCRdb's copy carries only in-frame clones and drops some. Of roughly 200,000 clones in the sample, 70% to 90% were seen once. Sequenced: peripheral blood. The receptor source for this set is a woman aged 18-35 years who had recovered from COVID-19. Both conserved end residues are part of each CDR3. D genes are given only for firm matches. The listing skips clone size in some rows; elsewhere it reads once, few, many or a size class.

v_gene	d_gene	j_gene	abundance	CDR3nt	CDR3aa
TRBV7-6	TRBD2	TRBJ2-5	.	TGTGCCAGCAGCTTTTTGGGACTAGCTAGCGGGCAAGAGACCCAGTACTTC	CASSFLGLASGQETQYF
TRBV9	.	TRBJ2-1	.	TGTGCCAGCAGCCCCTTTAGAGAAGGCAGGAATGAGCAGTTCTTC	CASSPFREGRNEQFF
TRBV6-2/TRBV6-3	.	TRBJ2-7	.	TGTGCCAGCAGTCAGGGACAATCCTACGAGCAGTACTTC	CASSQGQSYEQYF
TRBV19	.	TRBJ2-5	.	TGTGCCAGTAGTTACCTCGGGACCCAGTACTTC	CASSYLGTQYF
TRBV5-1	TRBD2	TRBJ2-5	.	TGCGCCAGCAGCCCGATGGGACTAGCGGGAGTAGGGGAGACCCAGTACTTC	CASSPMGLAGVGETQYF
TRBV6-5	TRBD1	TRBJ1-1	.	TGTGCCAGCAGTTACTCGGACAGGGGCACTGAAGCTTTCTTT	CASSYSDRGTEAFF
TRBV3-1/TRBV3-2	.	TRBJ1-5	.	TGTGCCAGCAGCCAGCGGGGAGCCGGGGACGCCCAGCATTTT	CASSQRGAGDAQHF
TRBV7-9	.	TRBJ1-2	.	TGTGCCAGCAGCTTAATTGGGGGGGTTGGCTACACCTTC	CASSLIGGVGYTF
TRBV11-2	.	TRBJ1-1	many	TGTGCCAGCAGCTTAGGCTCGGCAGCGGCTTTCTTT	CASSLGSAAAFF
TRBV9	TRBD2	TRBJ2-3	.	TGTGCCAGCAGCCCGGTCTCGGGGACTAGCGGGGGGCAGAGCACAGATACGCAGTATTTT	CASSPVSGTSGGQSTDTQYF
TRBV6-5	.	TRBJ1-2	few	TGTGCCAGCAGTTACACCCAGCGGGGGGATGGCTACACCTTC	CASSYTQRGDGYTF
TRBV19	.	TRBJ1-2	.	TGTGCCAGTAGTATTGGACACCCAAACTATGGCTACACCTTC	CASSIGHPNYGYTF
TRBV7-6	TRBD1	TRBJ1-2	.	TGTGCCAGCAGCCCACGACGGGACAGCCGATGGGGCTACACCTTC	CASSPRRDSRWGYTF
TRBV14	.	TRBJ1-3	.	TGTGCCAGCAGGAAAAACAGGGGAAACACCATATATTTT	CASRKNRGNTIYF
TRBV5-4	TRBD1	TRBJ2-5	.	TGTGCCAGCAGCTTGAACAGGGGGCCCCAAGAGACCCAGTACTTC	CASSLNRGPQETQYF
TRBV15	.	TRBJ1-2	.	TGTGCCACCAGCAGCCCAGAGGGAAGGTATGGCTACACCTTC	CATSSPEGRYGYTF
TRBV6-5	.	TRBJ1-2	.	TGTGCCAGCAGTTACTCCAGCGACTATGGCTACACCTTC	CASSYSSDYGYTF
TRBV5-6	TRBD2	TRBJ2-1	.	TGTGCCAGCATCACGGGGGGTTTTAGCTCCTACAATGAGCAGTTCTTC	CASITGGFSSYNEQFF
TRBV19	.	TRBJ1-1	.	TGTGCCAGTAGTATGAACGAAGGAGGTCGCACTGAAGCTTTCTTT	CASSMNEGGRTEAFF
TRBV29-1	.	TRBJ2-7	.	TGCAGCGTCGTAGAAACAGGGAAGTTCTACGAGCAGTACTTC	CSVVETGKFYEQYF
TRBV14	TRBD1	TRBJ1-2	once	TGTGCCAGCAGCTACGGGACAGGTGCCTATGGCTACACCTTC	CASSYGTGAYGYTF
TRBV7-2	.	TRBJ2-3	.	TGTGCCAGCAGCCTTCTGCGGAGCACAGATACGCAGTATTTT	CASSLLRSTDTQYF
TRBV5-5	.	TRBJ2-2	.	TGTGCCAGCAGCTTGACTCCCACCGGGGAGCTGTTTTTT	CASSLTPTGELFF
TRBV5-6	.	TRBJ2-2	.	TGTGCCAGCAGCTTAGGGGGAACCGGGGAGCTGTTTTTT	CASSLGGTGELFF
TRBV3-1/TRBV3-2	TRBD2	TRBJ2-1	.	TGTGCCAGCAGCCAAGATTCGGGCCTAGCGGGAGGCAATGAGCAGTTCTTC	CASSQDSGLAGGNEQFF
TRBV7-9	.	TRBJ2-1	.	TGTGCCAGCAGTCCAGACAGTTACAATGAGCAGTTCTTC	CASSPDSYNEQFF
TRBV7-8	TRBD1	TRBJ1-2	.	TGTGCCAGCAGCGTACAGGGGGCACCCCGCGCCTACACCTTC	CASSVQGAPRAYTF
TRBV4-1	TRBD1	TRBJ1-1	.	TGCGCCAGCAGCCAGTACAGGGGGCTTGGGGAAGCTTTCTTT	CASSQYRGLGEAFF
TRBV4-3	TRBD2	TRBJ2-3	.	TGCGCCAGCAGCCAAGATCTAGCGGCCACAGATACGCAGTATTTT	CASSQDLAATDTQYF
TRBV24-1	.	TRBJ1-2	.	TGTGCCACCAGTGATTATAACAGTAACTATGGCTACACCTTC	CATSDYNSNYGYTF
TRBV24-1	TRBD1	TRBJ1-2	.	TGTGCCACCAGTGATTTCCCGACAGGGACAGGTCCTTCTGGCTACACCTTC	CATSDFPTGTGPSGYTF
TRBV4-1	.	TRBJ1-4	.	TGCGCCAGCAGCCAAGAGGGGACATGGAATGAAAAACTGTTTTTT	CASSQEGTWNEKLFF
TRBV11-3	TRBD2	TRBJ2-2	.	TGTGCCAGCAGCTATAACCCGCTAGCGGGAGAGAACACCGGGGAGCTGTTTTTT	CASSYNPLAGENTGELFF
TRBV4-3	TRBD2	TRBJ2-5	.	TGCGCCAGCAGCCAAGGAGCAACTAGCGGGAGGGCCGTGGAGACCCAGTACTTC	CASSQGATSGRAVETQYF
TRBV19	TRBD2	TRBJ2-7	.	TGTGCCAGTAGTGTTCCGGGACTAGCGGAACCTTACGAGCAGTACTTC	CASSVPGLAEPYEQYF
TRBV25-1	.	TRBJ1-5	.	TGTGCCAGCAGTCCCCTCGGGGGGGGCAATCAGCCCCAGCATTTT	CASSPLGGGNQPQHF
TRBV12-5	TRBD1	TRBJ1-5	.	TGTGCTAGTGGGGACCTGGACAGGGGGCGAGGGAATCAGCCCCAGCATTTT	CASGDLDRGRGNQPQHF
TRBV4-2	TRBD1	TRBJ1-4	.	TGTGCCAGCAGCCGGCAGGGGGTAGAAAAACTGTTTTTT	CASSRQGVEKLFF